The source of this T cell receptor beta chain is a study of blood T cell repertoires in COVID-19. Study-wide background: The study drew acute and convalescent COVID-19 samples from the United States, Italy and Spain. PBMCs, B-cell-depleted T cells, or T cells were the source of the cDNA or gDNA that made up the material.

Produced via immunoSEQ multiplex PCR; TCRdb's table is partial and in-frame only. The sample has around 120,000 clones, 60% to 85% seen once. Sequences were obtained from peripheral blood. The TCR originated in a man between 65 and 85 years old with acute or convalescent COVID-19.

The CDR3 loop is CASSVGPGQGSYNEQFF. Written as DNA, the CDR3 is TGTGCCAGCAGCGTAGGCCCGGGACAGGGTTCCTACAATGAGCAGTTCTTC. The chain uses TRBV9 and TRBJ2-1, with 9 positions matching TRBD1. Germline V CDR1 and CDR2: SGDLS, YYNGEE. The ends lost 0 bases at V and 1 base at J; junction bases unmatched: 5. The CDR3 runs to 17 residues.